This T cell receptor (beta chain) was sequenced for a study of graft-versus-host responses after intestinal transplantation (dated by TCRdb to 2020 to 2022). Some background on the complete study: Recipients received multivisceral, liver-intestinal, or isolated intestinal transplants. To identify alloreactive clones, pre-transplant mixed lymphocyte reaction products were sequenced and compared with unstimulated pre-transplant donor and recipient T cells. Samples from a few later patients were sequenced in-house on an Illumina MiSeq with MiXCR processing rather than by the commercial service. Anti-thymocyte globulin induction was given to all recipients, followed by maintenance tacrolimus and steroids for two to four years. A peak of at least 4% donor T cells among recipient peripheral blood mononuclear cells was the definition used for donor T cell macrochimerism. After intestinal transplantation, graft-versus-host and host-versus-graft alloreactive T cell clones in the graft, circulation and bone marrow were tracked using bulk TCR-beta CDR3 sequencing. Of the 20 to 30 intestinal transplant recipients enrolled in the cohort, one of whom was a retransplant, a few patients without pretransplant specimens were excluded. Beyond this particular receptor, the publication reports: GvH clones were detected in recipient bone marrow, and some appeared earlier in ileal mucosa or blood, consistent with an intestinal mucosal origin. The relatively low number and heterogeneity of intestinal transplant patients limited the conclusions. High GvH to HvG T cell clonal ratios were observed in the allografts of patients with donor T cell macrochimerism. Early after transplant, peak levels of circulating GvH clones were associated with declines in HvG clones.

The library was built by means of the immunoSEQ multiplex PCR assay. In most patients, genomic DNA was isolated using the Qiagen DNeasy Blood and Tissue Kit and sent frozen to Adaptive Biotechnologies for TCR sequencing. For most patients, genomic DNA was subjected to high-throughput TCR-beta CDR3 sequencing by Adaptive Biotechnologies. The study's own analysis went as follows. Adaptive's ImmunoSEQ software supplied the TCR sequencing data for around 19 patients, while MiXCR and VDJtools were used to process three other patients. CD4 versus CD8 sorting errors were corrected by removing sequences found in both subsets at a frequency ratio below 5:1. CDR3 nucleotide sequences shared between donor and recipient were removed because their origin could not be assigned. To be classed as alloreactive, a clone needed at least 2-fold expansion over unstimulated cells and a minimum CFSE-low frequency of 0.002% (template counts) or 0.001% (read counts). Clones detected in sequenced pre-transplant spleen, lymph node, or MLR CFSE-low populations of the donor or recipient were defined as mappable. Cumulative frequency of alloreactive clones was calculated as a percentage of all sequences weighted by copy number. Not all clones reach the TCRdb copy of this immuneACCESS table, which keeps in-frame sequences only. Checked studies attribute under half of the gap to unresolved V genes and leave the rest unexplained. For V, J and clone size, that table is used; D and trimming come from the DNA. The sample contains about 120,000 clones, around 94% of them found a single time. In total, the top ten clones hold roughly 1.2% of the sample.

As concerns this clone: No cognate antigen has been identified for it. Within one base of it there is no much larger clone, and no base qualities were kept.

The label giving this sample's time point can be read as: cells obtained before transplantation from donor or recipient. CD3+CD4+ and CD3+CD8+ populations were FACS-sorted from unstimulated pre-transplant donor and recipient cells taken from spleen or lymph nodes. Specimen: unstimulated CD8+ T cells sorted from spleen or lymph node cells, collected before transplant. The receptor comes from a human donor who was the organ donor for an intestinal transplant.

The CDR3: CAWSVDRNEQFF. The DNA sequence reads TGTGCCTGGAGCGTGGATAGGAATGAGCAGTTCTTC. The chain is encoded by TRBV30 joined to TRBJ2-1, with no reliable assignment of the D segment. CDR1 GTSNPN and CDR2 SVGIG were looked up in the germline V gene (reference sequence). There are 12 amino acids in the CDR3, from cysteine to phenylalanine inclusive. CDR3 DNA only is kept here, 36 bases in frame from base 1. Trimming costs V 3 bases and J 7 bases, and their ends lie 10 bases apart.